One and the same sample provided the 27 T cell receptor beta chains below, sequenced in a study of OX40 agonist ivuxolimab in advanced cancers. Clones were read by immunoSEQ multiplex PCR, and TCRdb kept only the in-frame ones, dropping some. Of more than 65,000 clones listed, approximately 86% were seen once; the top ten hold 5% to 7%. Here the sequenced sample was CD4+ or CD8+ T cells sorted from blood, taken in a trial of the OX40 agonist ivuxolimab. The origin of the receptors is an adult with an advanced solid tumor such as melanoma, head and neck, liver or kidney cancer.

The CDR3, as DNA: TGTGCCAGCAGTTACTCGATTACCCCCAGGATCGATGGCTACACCTTC. This codes for CASSYSITPRIDGYTF. The rearrangement links TRBV6-5 to TRBJ1-2; D is ambiguous. The CDR3 runs to 16 residues. Trimming stripped 0 bases from V and 6 bases from J, with 17 bases between. Germline CDR1 and CDR2: MNHEY and SVGAGI.

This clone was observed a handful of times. The CDR3 nucleotides read TGTGCCAGCAGTGACTGGGGGGGAAGGAATTCACCCCTCCACTTT. It codes for CASSDWGGRNSPLHF. The chain carries TRBV6-4 and TRBJ1-6; D might be TRBD1 (5 bases). The V gene's germline CDR1 is MRHNA and CDR2 SNTAGT. V shed 1 base and J shed 7 bases, with 11 bases lying between them. The CDR3 length is 15 residues.

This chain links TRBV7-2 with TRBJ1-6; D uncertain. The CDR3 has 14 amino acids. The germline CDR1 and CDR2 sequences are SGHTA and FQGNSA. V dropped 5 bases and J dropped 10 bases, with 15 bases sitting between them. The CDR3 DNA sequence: TGTGCCAGCAGCAATATGGCAGGTCGGTCACCCCTCCACTTT. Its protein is CASSNMAGRSPLHF.

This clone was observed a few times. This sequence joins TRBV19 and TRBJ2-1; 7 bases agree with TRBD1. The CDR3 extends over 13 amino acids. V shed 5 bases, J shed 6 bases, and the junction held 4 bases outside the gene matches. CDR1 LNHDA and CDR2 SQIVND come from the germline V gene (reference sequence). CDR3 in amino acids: CASSVTGANEQFF. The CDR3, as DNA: TGTGCCAGTAGTGTAACAGGGGCCAATGAGCAGTTCTTC.

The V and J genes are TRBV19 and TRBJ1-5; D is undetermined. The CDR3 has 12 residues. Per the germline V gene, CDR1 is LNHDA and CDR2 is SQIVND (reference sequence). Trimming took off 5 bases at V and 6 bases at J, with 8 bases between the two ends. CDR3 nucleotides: TGTGCCAGTAGTTTTTTGGGTCAGCCCCAGCATTTT. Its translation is CASSFLGQPQHF.

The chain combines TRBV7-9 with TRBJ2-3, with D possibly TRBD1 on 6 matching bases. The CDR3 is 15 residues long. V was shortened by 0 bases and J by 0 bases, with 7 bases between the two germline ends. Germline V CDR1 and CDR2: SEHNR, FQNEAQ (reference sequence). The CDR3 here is CASSLAGASTDTQYF. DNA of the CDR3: TGTGCCAGCAGCTTAGCGGGGGCGAGCACAGATACGCAGTATTTT.

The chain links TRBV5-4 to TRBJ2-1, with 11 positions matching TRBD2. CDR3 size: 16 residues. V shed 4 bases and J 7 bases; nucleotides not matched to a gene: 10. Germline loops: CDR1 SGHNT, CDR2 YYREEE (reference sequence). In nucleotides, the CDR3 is TGTGCCAGCAGCCTAGTAGCGGGAGGGCCGCAGAATGAGCAGTTCTTC. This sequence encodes CASSLVAGGPQNEQFF.

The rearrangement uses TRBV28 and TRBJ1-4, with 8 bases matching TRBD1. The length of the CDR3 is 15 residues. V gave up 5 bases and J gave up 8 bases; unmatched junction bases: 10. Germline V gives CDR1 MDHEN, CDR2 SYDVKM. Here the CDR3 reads CASSPQGARREKLFF. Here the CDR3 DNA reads TGTGCCAGCAGTCCCCAGGGGGCGCGTCGGGAAAAACTGTTTTTT.

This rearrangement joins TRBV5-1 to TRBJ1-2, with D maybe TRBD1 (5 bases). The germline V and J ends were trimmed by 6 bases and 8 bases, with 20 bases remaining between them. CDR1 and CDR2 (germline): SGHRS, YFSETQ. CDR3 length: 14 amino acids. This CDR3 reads CASKSGDQGRGYTF. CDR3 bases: TGCGCCAGCAAATCGGGAGACCAGGGTCGCGGCTACACCTTC. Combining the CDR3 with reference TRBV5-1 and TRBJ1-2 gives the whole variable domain KAGVTQTPRYLIKTRGQQVTLSCSPISGHRSVSWYQQTPGQGLQFLFEYFSETQRNKGNFPGRFSGRQFSNSRSEMNVSTLELGDSALYLCASKSGDQGRGYTFGSGTRLTVV.

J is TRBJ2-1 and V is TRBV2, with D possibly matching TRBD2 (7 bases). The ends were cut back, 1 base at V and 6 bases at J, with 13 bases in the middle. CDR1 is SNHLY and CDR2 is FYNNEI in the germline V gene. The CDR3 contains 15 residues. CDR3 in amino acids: CASSEEGGLGNEQFF. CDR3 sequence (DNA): TGTGCCAGCAGTGAAGAGGGGGGGCTGGGCAATGAGCAGTTCTTC.

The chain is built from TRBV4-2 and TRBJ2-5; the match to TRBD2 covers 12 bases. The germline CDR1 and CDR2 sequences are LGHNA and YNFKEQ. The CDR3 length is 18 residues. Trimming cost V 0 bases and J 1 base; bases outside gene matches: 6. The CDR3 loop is CASSQELAGGRTQETQYF. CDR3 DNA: TGTGCCAGCAGCCAAGAACTAGCGGGGGGCCGAACCCAAGAGACCCAGTACTTC.

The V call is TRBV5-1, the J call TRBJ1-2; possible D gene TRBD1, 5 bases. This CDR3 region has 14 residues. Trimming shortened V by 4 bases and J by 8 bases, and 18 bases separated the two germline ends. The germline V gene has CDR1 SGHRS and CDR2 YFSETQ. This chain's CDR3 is CASSAGTVREGYTF. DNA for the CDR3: TGCGCCAGCAGCGCCGGGACCGTGCGAGAGGGCTACACCTTC.

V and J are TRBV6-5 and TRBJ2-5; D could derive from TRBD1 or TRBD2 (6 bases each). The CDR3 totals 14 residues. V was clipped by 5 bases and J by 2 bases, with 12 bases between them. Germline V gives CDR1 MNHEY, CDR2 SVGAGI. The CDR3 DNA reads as TGTGCCAGCAGTCTTACAGGGACTCAAGAGACCCAGTACTTC. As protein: CASSLTGTQETQYF.

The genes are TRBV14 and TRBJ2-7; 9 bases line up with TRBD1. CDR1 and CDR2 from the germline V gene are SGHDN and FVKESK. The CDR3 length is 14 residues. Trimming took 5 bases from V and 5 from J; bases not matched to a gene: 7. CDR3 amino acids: CASSTPGQGHEQYF. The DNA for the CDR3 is TGTGCCAGCAGCACCCCGGGACAGGGCCACGAGCAGTACTTC.

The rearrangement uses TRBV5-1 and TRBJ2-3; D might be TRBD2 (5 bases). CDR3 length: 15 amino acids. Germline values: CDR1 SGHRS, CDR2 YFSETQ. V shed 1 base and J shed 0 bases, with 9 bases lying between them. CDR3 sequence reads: CASSLQRGSTDTQYF. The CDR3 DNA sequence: TGCGCCAGCAGCTTGCAACGGGGAAGCACAGATACGCAGTATTTT.

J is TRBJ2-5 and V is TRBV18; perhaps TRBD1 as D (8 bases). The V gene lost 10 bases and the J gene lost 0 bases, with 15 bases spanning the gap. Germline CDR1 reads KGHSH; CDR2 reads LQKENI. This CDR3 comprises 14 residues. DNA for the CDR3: TGTGCCAACAACAGGGGGGGCTACCAAGAGACCCAGTACTTC. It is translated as CANNRGGYQETQYF.

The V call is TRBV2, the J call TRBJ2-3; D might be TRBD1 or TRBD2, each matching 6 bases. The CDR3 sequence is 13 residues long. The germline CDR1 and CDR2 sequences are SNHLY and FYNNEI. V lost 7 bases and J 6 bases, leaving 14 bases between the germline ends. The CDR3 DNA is TGTGCCAGCATCCTCCCGGGGGCGGATACGCAGTATTTT. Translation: CASILPGADTQYF.

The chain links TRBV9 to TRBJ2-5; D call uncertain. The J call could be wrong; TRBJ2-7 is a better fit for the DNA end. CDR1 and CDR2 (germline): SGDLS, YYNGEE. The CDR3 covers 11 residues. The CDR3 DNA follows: TGTGCCAGCAGCGTAGGTAACGAGCAGTACTTC. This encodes CASSVGNEQYF.

CDR3 in DNA: TGTGCCAGCAGTTCAATCGACAGGGACTACACAGATACGCAGTATTTT. Translation gives CASSSIDRDYTDTQYF. V gene TRBV28 combines with J gene TRBJ2-3; D is perhaps TRBD1 or TRBD2 (7 bases each). This CDR3 is built from 16 residues. The V end lost 4 bases, the J end lost 2 bases, and 16 bases lay between the germline ends. Germline loops: CDR1 MDHEN, CDR2 SYDVKM.

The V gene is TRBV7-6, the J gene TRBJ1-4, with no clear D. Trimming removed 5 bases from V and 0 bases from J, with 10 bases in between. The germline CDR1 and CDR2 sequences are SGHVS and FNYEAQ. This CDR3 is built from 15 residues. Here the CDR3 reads CASSASTATNEKLFF. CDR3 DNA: TGTGCCAGCAGCGCCAGTACTGCAACTAATGAAAAACTGTTTTTT.

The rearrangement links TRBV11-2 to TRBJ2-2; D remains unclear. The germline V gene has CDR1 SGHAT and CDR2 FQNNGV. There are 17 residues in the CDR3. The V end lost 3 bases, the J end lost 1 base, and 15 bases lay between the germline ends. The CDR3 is CASSFRSLSRNTGELFF. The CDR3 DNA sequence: TGTGCCAGCAGCTTCCGCTCCCTGAGTAGGAACACCGGGGAGCTGTTTTTT.

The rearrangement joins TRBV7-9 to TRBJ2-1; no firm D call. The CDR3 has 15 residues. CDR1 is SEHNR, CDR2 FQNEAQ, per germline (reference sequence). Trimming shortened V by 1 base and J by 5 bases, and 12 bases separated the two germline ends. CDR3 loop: CASSLGGPDHNEQFF. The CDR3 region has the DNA TGTGCCAGCAGCTTAGGGGGTCCGGACCACAATGAGCAGTTCTTC.

This chain's CDR3 is CASTPGGGTSYNEQFF. The CDR3 coding sequence is TGTGCCAGCACCCCCGGGGGCGGCACTTCCTACAATGAGCAGTTCTTC. This sequence joins TRBV4-2 and TRBJ2-1; D is tentatively TRBD1 or TRBD2 (6 bases each). V was shortened by 7 bases and J by 1 base, with 17 bases between the two germline ends. The CDR3 loop spans 16 amino acids. The V gene's germline CDR1 is LGHNA and CDR2 YNFKEQ.

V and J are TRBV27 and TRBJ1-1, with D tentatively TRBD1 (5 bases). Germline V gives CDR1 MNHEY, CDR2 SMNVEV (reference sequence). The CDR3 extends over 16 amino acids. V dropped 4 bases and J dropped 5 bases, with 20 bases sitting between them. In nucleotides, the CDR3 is TGTGCCAGCAGTTCACTCACACAGCCTGGGGGGACTGAAGCTTTCTTT. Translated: CASSSLTQPGGTEAFF.

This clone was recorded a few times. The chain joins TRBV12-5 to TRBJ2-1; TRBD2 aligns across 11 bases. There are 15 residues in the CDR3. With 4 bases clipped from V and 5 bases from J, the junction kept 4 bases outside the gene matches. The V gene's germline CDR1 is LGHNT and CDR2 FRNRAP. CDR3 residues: CASGSGLAVNNEQFF. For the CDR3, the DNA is TGTGCTAGTGGTTCGGGACTAGCGGTCAACAATGAGCAGTTCTTC.

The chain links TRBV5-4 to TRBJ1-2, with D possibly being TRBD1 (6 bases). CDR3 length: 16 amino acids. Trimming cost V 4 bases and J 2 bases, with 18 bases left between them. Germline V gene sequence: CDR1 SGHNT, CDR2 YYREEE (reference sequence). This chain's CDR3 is CASSHLLGDMNYGYTF. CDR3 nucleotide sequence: TGTGCCAGCAGCCATCTATTAGGGGACATGAACTATGGCTACACCTTC.

The CDR3 here is CASSPRTSGSRYEQYF. The CDR3 coding sequence is TGTGCCAGCAGCCCCCGGACTAGCGGGAGTAGATACGAGCAGTACTTC. V gene TRBV11-1 combines with J gene TRBJ2-7; TRBD2 agrees at 13 bases. The germline V gene encodes CDR1 SGHAT and CDR2 FQDESV (reference sequence). The ends lost 5 bases at V and 4 bases at J; junction bases unmatched: 8. The CDR3 runs 16 residues.